What follows are 20 T cell receptor beta chains derived from one specimen sequenced in a study of blood T cell repertoires in COVID-19. Clones were sequenced by immunoSEQ multiplex PCR, and TCRdb holds only the in-frame ones, with some missing. This sample carries 200,000 to 250,000 clones, about 91% of them seen once, and the ten largest clones take roughly 1.4%. Sequencing was carried out using peripheral blood. Every receptor here comes from a man older than 75 with acute or convalescent COVID-19.

The J gene is TRBJ2-5, the V gene TRBV7-2; D may be TRBD2 (5 bases). Trimming pared 7 bases from V and 4 bases from J, leaving 16 bases between. Germline V gene data show CDR1 as SGHTA and CDR2 as FQGNSA. The CDR3 is 14 amino acids. In DNA, the CDR3 is TGTGCCAGCATCCAGAGGAGAGGGATAGAGACCCAGTACTTC. Protein: CASIQRRGIETQYF.

The chain has TRBV29-1 and TRBJ2-2; no definite D call. Trimming left V 8 bases short and J 0 bases short, with 4 bases between. The CDR3 has 11 residues. The germline V gene has CDR1 SQVTM and CDR2 ANQGSEA. The CDR3 here is CSFTNTGELFF. The CDR3 nucleotides are TGCAGCTTTACGAACACCGGGGAGCTGTTTTTT.

This clone was seen a single time. This sequence joins TRBV18 and TRBJ1-5; 7 bases align to TRBD1. Germline loops: CDR1 KGHSH, CDR2 LQKENI. The ends lost 3 bases at V and 2 bases at J; junction bases unmatched: 4. This CDR3 comprises 15 residues. Here the CDR3 DNA reads TGTGCCAGCTCACCGCGACAGGGAGGCAATCAGCCCCAGCATTTT. Translation gives CASSPRQGGNQPQHF.

This clone was observed a few times. The chain combines TRBV28 with TRBJ1-1, with D maybe TRBD1 (5 bases). Trimming took off 5 bases at V and 5 bases at J, with 21 bases between the two ends. The CDR3 has 16 residues. Germline V lookup: CDR1 MDHEN, CDR2 SYDVKM. CDR3 residues: CASSDQQGGSWTEAFF. The CDR3 DNA follows: TGTGCCAGCAGTGACCAGCAGGGAGGGTCGTGGACTGAAGCTTTCTTT.

V is TRBV5-1 and J is TRBJ1-3; D possibly corresponds to TRBD1 (6 bases). Germline V CDR1 and CDR2: SGHRS, YFSETQ. Trimming shortened V by 4 bases and J by 0 bases, and 14 bases separated the two germline ends. This CDR3 is built from 16 residues. Written as DNA, the CDR3 is TGCGCCAGCAGCCCGGGACACCAGAGCTCTGGAAACACCATATATTTT. Translating it yields CASSPGHQSSGNTIYF. Based on the CDR3 plus reference TRBV5-1 and TRBJ1-3, the full variable domain is KAGVTQTPRYLIKTRGQQVTLSCSPISGHRSVSWYQQTPGQGLQFLFEYFSETQRNKGNFPGRFSGRQFSNSRSEMNVSTLELGDSALYLCASSPGHQSSGNTIYFGEGSWLTVV.

The CDR3 sequence is CASSQDNVGTGHFNSPLHF. CDR3 coding DNA: TGTGCCAGCAGCCAAGATAATGTGGGGACAGGGCATTTCAATTCACCCCTCCACTTT. The chain recombines TRBV4-2 with TRBJ1-6; TRBD1 aligns across 9 bases. The germline V gene has CDR1 LGHNA and CDR2 YNFKEQ. V shed 0 bases and J 7 bases; nucleotides not matched to a gene: 13. The CDR3 contains 19 residues.

The sample holds one count of this clone. The chain combines TRBV7-2 with TRBJ1-1, with 10 bases matching TRBD1. V gave up 4 bases and J gave up 5 bases; unmatched junction bases: 7. Germline CDR1 is SGHTA and CDR2 is FQGNSA. This CDR3 has 15 amino acids. CDR3 in amino acids: CASSSLGQGLTEAFF. DNA of the CDR3: TGTGCCAGCAGCTCCTTGGGACAGGGGTTAACTGAAGCTTTCTTT.

The chain uses TRBV5-1 and TRBJ1-1, with TRBD1 as a possible D gene (6 bases). CDR1 and CDR2 from the germline V gene are SGHRS and YFSETQ. Trimming stripped 2 bases from V and 5 bases from J, with 16 bases between. The CDR3 length is 15 residues. CDR3 loop: CASSFAGQQATEAFF. CDR3 nucleotides: TGCGCCAGCAGCTTTGCCGGACAGCAGGCGACTGAAGCTTTCTTT.

This clone has just a few counts. The V gene is TRBV11-2, the J gene TRBJ2-7; 7 bases align to TRBD1. V lost 1 base and J lost 6; bases outside the gene matches: 9. CDR1 and CDR2 (germline): SGHAT, FQNNGV. The CDR3 runs to 15 residues. This CDR3 reads CASSLATGPTGEQYF. The DNA of the CDR3 is TGTGCCAGCAGCTTAGCGACAGGGCCAACCGGCGAGCAGTACTTC.

The chain carries TRBV9 and TRBJ1-2; D remains ambiguous. The CDR3 length is 14 residues. The germline V and J ends were trimmed by 0 bases and 4 bases, with 10 bases remaining between them. The germline V gene encodes CDR1 SGDLS and CDR2 YYNGEE. The CDR3 nucleotides are TGTGCCAGCAGCGTAGGCGGGAGACCCTATGGCTACACCTTC. Its protein is CASSVGGRPYGYTF.

The V call is TRBV29-1, the J call TRBJ1-1; D is uncertain. Trimming took 3 bases from V and 0 from J, leaving 8 bases between them. CDR1 and CDR2 from the germline V gene are SQVTM and ANQGSEA. CDR3 length equals 13 residues. CDR3 coding DNA: TGCAGCGTTGAGCGGCAAGTGAACACTGAAGCTTTCTTT. Amino acids: CSVERQVNTEAFF.

This clone was counted between two and nine times. The chain links TRBV6-2 or TRBV6-3 to TRBJ1-6, with 9 bases matching TRBD1. The V and J ends lost 4 bases and 11 bases, in that order; junction bases with no gene match: 6. Germline V gene lookup returns CDR1 MNHEY and CDR2 SVGEGT. The CDR3 sequence is 14 residues long. The CDR3 DNA reads TGTGCCAGCAGTTTCACAGGGACAGGGCCACCCCTCCACTTT. This codes for CASSFTGTGPPLHF.

The V gene is TRBV28, the J gene TRBJ1-6, with unresolved D. This CDR3 contains 13 residues. V gave up 10 bases and J gave up 3 bases, with 10 bases separating them. Per germline, CDR1 MDHEN and CDR2 SYDVKM. The CDR3 DNA reads TGTGCCACCGCGAGGCTCTATAATTCACCCCTCCACTTT. Its protein product is CATARLYNSPLHF.

The chain has TRBV7-2 and TRBJ2-5; D call uncertain. Looked up from germline, CDR1 is SGHTA and CDR2 is FQGNSA. The CDR3 covers 15 residues. V shed 1 base and J shed 1 base, with 10 bases lying between them. In DNA, the CDR3 is TGTGCCAGCAGCTTAGTACTTAGATCCCAAGAGACCCAGTACTTC. It yields the protein CASSLVLRSQETQYF.

This clone was counted once. This sequence joins TRBV6-1 and TRBJ2-7; D perhaps matches TRBD1 (7 bases). The V gene's germline CDR1 is MNHNS and CDR2 SASEGT. CDR3 length: 15 amino acids. Trimming cost V 2 bases and J 5 bases, with 16 bases left between them. CDR3 protein: CASSEYGGGTDEQYF. In nucleotides, the CDR3 is TGTGCCAGCAGTGAATATGGAGGGGGCACGGACGAGCAGTACTTC.

This chain links TRBV6-6 with TRBJ2-7; 8 nucleotides align to TRBD1. V lost 0 bases, J lost 6 bases, and 10 bases stayed unmatched. Germline CDR1 is MNHNY and CDR2 is SVGAGI (reference sequence). CDR3 length equals 16 residues. The CDR3 DNA reads as TGTGCCAGCAGTTACTCGGTCGGCCAACAGGGGGTCGAGCAGTACTTC. This sequence encodes CASSYSVGQQGVEQYF.

The sample holds a few counts of this clone. DNA for the CDR3: TGTGCCAGCAGTTACATAGCGGGGGGCAATCAGCCCCAGCATTTT. Amino acid sequence: CASSYIAGGNQPQHF. This chain joins TRBV6-2 or TRBV6-3 and TRBJ1-5, with D possibly being TRBD1 (5 bases). This CDR3 region has 15 residues. CDR1 is MNHEY and CDR2 is SVGEGT in the germline V gene. Trimming pared 2 bases from V and 2 bases from J, leaving 10 bases between.

The chain is built from TRBV7-2 and TRBJ1-1; no clear D gene. The CDR3 runs 15 residues. CDR1 and CDR2 from the germline V gene are SGHTA and FQGNSA. The V gene lost 2 bases and the J gene lost 3 bases, with 13 bases spanning the gap. CDR3 region: CASSLWLGRDTEAFF. In DNA form, the CDR3 reads TGTGCCAGCAGCTTATGGCTTGGGAGGGACACTGAAGCTTTCTTT.

The gene calls are TRBV6-2 or TRBV6-3 and TRBJ2-7, with 9 bases fitting TRBD2. Per the germline V gene, CDR1 is MNHEY and CDR2 is SVGEGT. CDR3 length: 14 residues. J was trimmed by 7 bases and V by 6 bases; bases with no gene match: 10. The CDR3 protein is CASSRLAGFVEQYF. In nucleotides, the CDR3 is TGTGCCAGCAGCCGGCTAGCGGGGTTCGTAGAGCAGTACTTC.

This clone has only one observation. The rearrangement joins TRBV19 to TRBJ2-2; unclear D gene. V dropped 3 bases and J dropped 0 bases, with 5 bases sitting between them. This CDR3 spans 14 amino acids. Germline-derived CDR1 and CDR2 are LNHDA and SQIVND (reference sequence). In nucleotides, the CDR3 is TGTGCCAGTAGTATCCCCGCGAACACCGGGGAGCTGTTTTTT. Amino acids: CASSIPANTGELFF.